These 10 T cell receptor beta chains were sequenced from one sample in a study of cytomegalovirus exposure and HLA in healthy donors. Researchers ran the PCR with 60 Vbeta and 13 Jbeta primers. Sequencing was performed with immunoSEQ multiplex PCR; in TCRdb, only in-frame clones are kept and a portion is missing. The sample carries 150,000 to 200,000 clones, more than 70% recorded once. The sample consisted of PBMCs. Source of these receptors: a woman aged 35 to 49 in good health and CMV-seronegative.

The V call is TRBV11-2, the J call TRBJ1-6, with 7 bases fitting TRBD1. This CDR3 is built from 17 residues. Trimming removed 5 bases from V and 6 bases from J; junction bases left unmatched: 13. The germline gives CDR1 SGHAT, CDR2 FQNNGV. This CDR3 reads CASSPWTGGSGNSPLHF. DNA of the CDR3: TGTGCCAGCAGCCCTTGGACAGGTGGTTCGGGTAATTCACCCCTCCACTTT.

This chain joins TRBV2 and TRBJ1-5; TRBD1 matches at 8 bases. This CDR3 region has 15 residues. V lost 4 bases and J lost 5; bases outside the gene matches: 7. CDR1 SNHLY and CDR2 FYNNEI come from the germline V gene. The chain's CDR3 is CASSVHRGGDQPQHF. CDR3 DNA: TGTGCCAGCAGTGTTCACAGGGGGGGGGATCAGCCCCAGCATTTT.

The chain combines TRBV15 with TRBJ1-1; the D gene is possibly TRBD1 (6 bases). From germline, CDR1 is LNHNV and CDR2 YYDKDF (reference sequence). CDR3 length: 17 amino acids. The germline V and J ends were trimmed by 2 bases and 11 bases, with 27 bases remaining between them. In DNA form, the CDR3 reads TGTGCCACCAGCAGAACCCGAGGGGGGGTTACGCCCTCCAGGGCTTTCTTT. It translates to CATSRTRGGVTPSRAFF. The full variable domain, in which reference TRBV15 and TRBJ1-1 provide the parts outside the CDR3, is DAMVIQNPRYQVTQFGKPVTLSCSQTLNHNVMYWYQQKSSQAPKLLFHYYDKDFNNEADTPDNFQSRRPNTSFCFLDIRSPGLGDTAMYLCATSRTRGGVTPSRAFFGQGTRLTVV.

This clone showed up just once. The CDR3 reads CASSPNLALNTGELFF. In DNA, the CDR3 is TGCGCCAGCAGCCCGAACTTAGCACTTAACACCGGGGAGCTGTTTTTT. V gene TRBV4-3 combines with J gene TRBJ2-2, with unresolved D. This CDR3 is 16 amino acids long. Germline-derived CDR1 and CDR2 are LGHNA and YSLEER. Trimming shortened V by 4 bases and J by 2 bases, and 14 bases separated the two germline ends.

The chain uses TRBV10-1 and TRBJ2-7; tentative D call: TRBD1 (5 bases). The CDR3 is 14 residues long. Germline V CDR1 and CDR2: WNHNN, SYGVQD (reference sequence). Deletions cut 6 bases from V and 4 bases from J, with 16 bases between. CDR3 nucleotides: TGCGCCAGCAGGAACAGGAAATTAAAGTACGAGCAGTACGTC. Translated, it gives CASRNRKLKYEQYV.

This clone was detected only once. The chain combines TRBV5-4 with TRBJ2-5; D possibly corresponds to TRBD1 (7 bases). Germline V lookup: CDR1 SGHNT, CDR2 YYREEE (reference sequence). The V gene lost 4 bases and the J gene lost 2 bases, with 12 bases spanning the gap. CDR3 length: 14 residues. The CDR3 is CASSLEGQQETQYF. The DNA for the CDR3 is TGTGCCAGCAGCCTGGAGGGACAGCAAGAGACCCAGTACTTC.

The genes are TRBV19 and TRBJ1-1, with 7 bases fitting TRBD1. CDR3 size: 14 residues. Trimming cost V 9 bases and J 4 bases; bases outside gene matches: 11. Germline V lookup: CDR1 LNHDA, CDR2 SQIVND (reference sequence). CDR3 sequence (DNA): TGTGCCAGCCTCCTAACTCGGACAGGCACTGAAGCTTTCTTT. As protein: CASLLTRTGTEAFF.

This clone has just one count. The chain joins TRBV19 to TRBJ1-5, with D tentatively TRBD1 (5 bases). The germline V and J ends were trimmed by 6 bases and 6 bases, with 15 bases remaining between them. Germline CDR1 is LNHDA and CDR2 is SQIVND (reference sequence). The CDR3 loop spans 14 amino acids. The CDR3 DNA sequence: TGTGCCAGTAGCCCTAATAACAGGATTCAGCCCCAGCATTTT. Amino acids: CASSPNNRIQPQHF.

The rearrangement uses TRBV29-1 and TRBJ1-2; possibly TRBD1 for D (6 bases). CDR3 size: 13 residues. The germline V gene has CDR1 SQVTM and CDR2 ANQGSEA. Trimming removed 2 bases from V and 4 bases from J, with 11 bases in between. CDR3 coding DNA: TGCAGCGTTGAACGCCAGGGGTTCTATGGCTACACCTTC. Translation gives CSVERQGFYGYTF.

The V gene is TRBV5-4, the J gene TRBJ2-3; 8 bases are shared with TRBD1. Germline assignment: CDR1 SGHNT and CDR2 YYREEE (reference sequence). Germline trimming cut 0 bases from V and 4 bases from J; bases unmatched to any gene: 7. The CDR3 has 16 amino acids. The CDR3 loop reads CASSLAIGQGSDTQYF. CDR3 nucleotides: TGTGCCAGCAGCTTGGCCATAGGACAGGGATCAGATACGCAGTATTTT. Full variable domain (remainder filled in from reference TRBV5-4 and TRBJ2-3): ETGVTQSPTHLIKTRGQQVTLRCSSQSGHNTVSWYQQALGQGPQFIFQYYREEENGRGNFPPRFSGLQFPNYSSELNVNALELDDSALYLCASSLAIGQGSDTQYFGPGTRLTVL.